What follows are 27 T cell receptor beta chains derived from one specimen sequenced in a study of blood T cell repertoires in COVID-19 (dated by TCRdb to about 2020). Libraries were built with the immunoSEQ multiplex PCR assay. In TCRdb, the immuneACCESS table is reduced to in-frame sequences with V and J assigned. These tables do not hold every clone; where another copy was compared, an unresolved V gene accounts for under half, and the others remain unexplained. For this sample there are 42,000 or so clones; around nine tenths appear just once. 9.2% of the sample comes from the top ten. The material sequenced was peripheral blood. The receptor source for this set is a man in his fifties or sixties with active COVID-19.

The gene calls are TRBV6-4 and TRBJ2-3, with TRBD2 identical over 7 bases. V dropped 6 bases and J dropped 3; count of bases not matched to a gene: 9. The germline V gene has CDR1 MRHNA and CDR2 SNTAGT. The CDR3 is 15 residues long. The CDR3 sequence is CASSSVGGKTDTQYF. In DNA form, the CDR3 reads TGTGCCAGCAGCTCAGTGGGGGGGAAAACAGATACGCAGTATTTT.

The chain uses TRBV4-2 and TRBJ2-3; TRBD2 is a possible D gene (5 bases). V was pared by 1 base and J by 0 bases, with 8 bases between. Germline CDR1 LGHNA, CDR2 YNFKEQ. The CDR3 extends over 15 amino acids. The CDR3 reads CASSQGGLSTDTQYF. DNA of the CDR3: TGTGCCAGCAGCCAAGGCGGGCTAAGCACAGATACGCAGTATTTT.

The chain links TRBV30 to TRBJ2-7, with D tentatively TRBD2 (5 bases). V lost 2 bases and J 3 bases, leaving 17 bases between the germline ends. This CDR3 is built from 15 residues. Germline V gives CDR1 GTSNPN, CDR2 SVGIG (reference sequence). This CDR3 reads CAWSLVTREGYEQYF. The CDR3 bases are TGTGCCTGGAGTCTGGTGACACGGGAAGGCTACGAGCAGTACTTC.

This clone appeared once. The chain is built from TRBV11-2 and TRBJ2-7, with 8 bases that match TRBD1. V was clipped by 5 bases and J by 5 bases; unmatched bases: 11. This CDR3 contains 15 residues. Per germline, CDR1 SGHAT and CDR2 FQNNGV. In DNA, the CDR3 is TGTGCCAGCAGCCCAAGATCAGGGGGCCAAAACGAGCAGTACTTC. Translated: CASSPRSGGQNEQYF.

V and J are TRBV13 and TRBJ1-5, with D uncertain. This CDR3 is built from 16 residues. Germline loops: CDR1 PRHDT, CDR2 FYEKMQ (reference sequence). The V gene lost 5 bases and the J gene lost 6 bases, with 20 bases spanning the gap. The CDR3 here is CASSRRETSIGQPQHF. The CDR3 region has the DNA TGTGCCAGCAGCAGACGGGAGACCTCGATCGGTCAGCCCCAGCATTTT.

The rearrangement links TRBV7-8 to TRBJ1-1; D gene ambiguous. Germline V gene sequence: CDR1 SGHVS, CDR2 FQNEAQ. V shed 5 bases and J shed 0 bases, with 7 bases lying between them. CDR3 length: 13 amino acids. The CDR3 is CASSTQLNTEAFF. In DNA, the CDR3 is TGTGCCAGCAGCACACAGCTGAACACTGAAGCTTTCTTT.

The chain carries TRBV3-1 (or the pseudogene TRBV3-2) and TRBJ2-1; TRBD2 agrees at 9 bases. From germline, CDR1 is LGHDT and CDR2 YNNKEL (reference sequence). V dropped 7 bases and J dropped 6; count of bases not matched to a gene: 4. The CDR3 extends over 13 amino acids. CDR3: CASINSGGNEQFF. The CDR3 DNA reads TGTGCCAGCATCAATAGCGGGGGCAATGAGCAGTTCTTC.

This chain connects TRBV19 to TRBJ2-2; weak D call: TRBD2 (6 bases). The germline V gene encodes CDR1 LNHDA and CDR2 SQIVND (reference sequence). CDR3 length: 14 amino acids. The V end lost 4 bases, the J end lost 6 bases, and 12 bases lay between the germline ends. The CDR3 sequence: CASSNAGRAGELFF. As DNA, the CDR3 is TGTGCCAGTAGTAACGCGGGAAGGGCCGGGGAGCTGTTTTTT.

The CDR3 is CASTPDRVVVRGYNEQFF. The CDR3 region has the DNA TGTGCCAGCACCCCGGACAGGGTTGTAGTTCGGGGATACAATGAGCAGTTCTTC. The chain links TRBV28 to TRBJ2-1; 8 bases line up with TRBD1. The CDR3 is made up of 18 amino acids. The J segment lost 4 bases and the V segment lost 7 bases, leaving 18 bases of the junction unmatched. Germline V lookup: CDR1 MDHEN, CDR2 SYDVKM.

V is TRBV15 and J is TRBJ1-2; 7 bases map to TRBD1. CDR1 LNHNV and CDR2 YYDKDF come from the germline V gene (reference sequence). V lost 1 base and J lost 4; bases outside the gene matches: 3. CDR3 size: 14 residues. The CDR3 here is CATSRAQGLYGYTF. DNA of the CDR3: TGTGCCACCAGCAGAGCACAGGGGCTCTATGGCTACACCTTC.

The CDR3 reads CASSPGATTNEKLFF. The CDR3 DNA is TGTGCCAGCAGCCCTGGGGCCACAACTAATGAAAAACTGTTTTTT. The chain has TRBV7-9 and TRBJ1-4; weak D call: TRBD1 (5 bases). Per germline, CDR1 SEHNR and CDR2 FQNEAQ (reference sequence). This CDR3 comprises 15 residues. V lost 5 bases and J lost 0, with 10 bases in between. Supplemented by reference TRBV7-9 and TRBJ1-4, the full variable domain reads DTGVSQNPRHKITKRGQNVTFRCDPISEHNRLYWYRQTLGQGPEFLTYFQNEAQLEKSRLLSDRFSAERPKGSFSTLEIQRTEQGDSAMYLCASSPGATTNEKLFFGSGTQLSVL.

The J gene is TRBJ2-5, the V gene TRBV3-1 (or the pseudogene TRBV3-2), with 14 bases fitting TRBD2. V shed 5 bases and J 3 bases; nucleotides not matched to a gene: 11. There are 18 residues in the CDR3. Germline V gives CDR1 LGHDT, CDR2 YNNKEL (reference sequence). CDR3 sequence reads: CASSKRTSGRKIKETQYF. The DNA for the CDR3 is TGTGCCAGCAGCAAACGGACTAGCGGGAGGAAGATTAAAGAGACCCAGTACTTC.

The V call is TRBV5-1, the J call TRBJ2-2; D possibly corresponds to TRBD2 (5 bases). Germline V gives CDR1 SGHRS, CDR2 YFSETQ. The V end was cut by 5 bases, the J end by 4 bases, with 12 bases between. The CDR3 covers 14 residues. The CDR3 reads CASSSGYGTGELFF. CDR3 DNA: TGCGCCAGCAGTTCGGGATATGGCACCGGGGAGCTGTTTTTT.

The V call is TRBV3-1 (or the pseudogene TRBV3-2), the J call TRBJ1-3, with no clear D. Looked up from germline, CDR1 is LGHDT and CDR2 is YNNKEL (reference sequence). Trimming cost V 2 bases and J 4 bases, with 15 bases left between them. The CDR3 is 16 amino acids. The CDR3 is CASSQLAVRGGNTIYF. The CDR3 DNA follows: TGTGCCAGCAGCCAACTAGCTGTCCGGGGAGGAAACACCATATATTTT.

The chain employs TRBV27 and TRBJ1-6; TRBD1 matches 7 bases. Germline V gives CDR1 MNHEY, CDR2 SMNVEV (reference sequence). Losses at the gene ends were 5 bases for V and 6 bases for J; bases not matched to a gene: 22. The CDR3 has 20 residues. The chain's CDR3 is CASSSRLHRGISSGNSPLHF. The CDR3, as DNA: TGTGCCAGCAGTAGTCGTTTGCACAGGGGTATCTCATCGGGTAATTCACCCCTCCACTTT.

The chain has TRBV18 and TRBJ2-3; 11 bases are a match to TRBD2. After removal of 3 bases from V and 1 base from J, the junction contained 6 bases not matched to a gene. CDR3 size: 17 residues. CDR1 is KGHSH, CDR2 LQKENI, per germline. CDR3 in amino acids: CASSPLTSGTGTDTQYF. The DNA of the CDR3 is TGTGCCAGCTCACCCTTGACTAGCGGGACTGGCACAGATACGCAGTATTTT.

This chain connects TRBV12-3 or TRBV12-4 to TRBJ1-2; TRBD1 agrees at 7 bases. V lost 8 bases to trimming and J lost 5 bases; unmatched junction nucleotides: 8. This CDR3 spans 13 amino acids. This CDR3 reads CASDQGQPYGYTF. CDR3 sequence (DNA): TGTGCCAGCGACCAGGGACAGCCATATGGCTACACCTTC.

The gene calls are TRBV5-1 and TRBJ2-1, with D perhaps TRBD1 (8 bases). This CDR3 has 14 amino acids. The germline gives CDR1 SGHRS, CDR2 YFSETQ. The V and J ends lost 7 bases and 6 bases respectively, with 17 bases between them. CDR3 DNA: TGCGCCAGCGGGAGGGACAGGAGCCTCAATGAGCAGTTCTTC. Translation: CASGRDRSLNEQFF. The complete variable domain, with remaining parts taken from reference TRBV5-1 and TRBJ2-1, reads KAGVTQTPRYLIKTRGQQVTLSCSPISGHRSVSWYQQTPGQGLQFLFEYFSETQRNKGNFPGRFSGRQFSNSRSEMNVSTLELGDSALYLCASGRDRSLNEQFFGPGTRLTVL.

The chain joins TRBV10-1 to TRBJ1-3; unclear D gene. Germline CDR1 reads WNHNN; CDR2 reads SYGVQD (reference sequence). The CDR3 has 13 amino acids. The germline V and J ends were trimmed by 10 bases and 7 bases, with 17 bases remaining between them. In DNA, the CDR3 is TGCGCCATCCCCGGAGGTGGCGGGAACACCATATATTTT. Its protein is CAIPGGGGNTIYF.

V is TRBV5-1 and J is TRBJ1-1; a possible D gene is TRBD1 (6 bases). CDR3 size: 15 residues. Germline V gene sequence: CDR1 SGHRS, CDR2 YFSETQ. Trimming removed 0 bases from V and 1 base from J, with 10 bases in between. Here the CDR3 reads CASSLAGEANTEAFF. The DNA for the CDR3 is TGCGCCAGCAGCTTGGCAGGGGAAGCGAACACTGAAGCTTTCTTT. The whole variable domain, filled in from reference TRBV5-1 and TRBJ1-1, reads KAGVTQTPRYLIKTRGQQVTLSCSPISGHRSVSWYQQTPGQGLQFLFEYFSETQRNKGNFPGRFSGRQFSNSRSEMNVSTLELGDSALYLCASSLAGEANTEAFFGQGTRLTVV.

CDR3 protein: CASSSHPGTGDYGYTF. CDR3 in DNA: TGTGCCAGCAGTTCCCACCCCGGGACAGGAGACTATGGCTACACCTTC. The rearrangement uses TRBV28 and TRBJ1-2, with TRBD1 matching over 8 bases. The CDR3 consists of 16 residues. Germline values: CDR1 MDHEN, CDR2 SYDVKM. The J segment lost 3 bases and the V segment lost 4 bases, leaving 10 bases of the junction unmatched.

The table lists this clone with a few counts. The V and J genes are TRBV2 and TRBJ2-7; D perhaps matches TRBD1 (6 bases). The CDR3 has 14 amino acids. V dropped 7 bases and J dropped 5 bases, with 18 bases sitting between them. Germline CDR1 reads SNHLY; CDR2 reads FYNNEI. CDR3 nucleotides: TGTGCCAGCATAAGGGACACCCAGACGAACGAGCAGTACTTC. Its protein is CASIRDTQTNEQYF.

This chain connects TRBV28 to TRBJ1-2, with a weak D call TRBD1 (5 bases). There are 13 residues in the CDR3. Trimming took off 3 bases at V and 8 bases at J, with 13 bases between the two ends. The germline V gene encodes CDR1 MDHEN and CDR2 SYDVKM. This CDR3 reads CASSLQGFGGYTF. The CDR3 nucleotides are TGTGCCAGCAGTTTGCAGGGATTTGGGGGCTACACCTTC.

The chain carries TRBV28 and TRBJ1-1; a possible D gene is TRBD1 (6 bases). V was clipped by 5 bases and J by 4 bases, with 14 bases between them. The CDR3 has 14 residues. In germline, CDR1 is MDHEN, CDR2 SYDVKM. The CDR3 region has the DNA TGTGCCAGCAGTGGCAACAGGGATGGCACTGAAGCTTTCTTT. Translated, it gives CASSGNRDGTEAFF.

V gene TRBV5-4 combines with J gene TRBJ2-7; 10 bases are shared with TRBD2. There are 15 residues in the CDR3. CDR1 is SGHNT, CDR2 YYREEE, per germline (reference sequence). Losses at the gene ends were 4 bases for V and 1 base for J; bases not matched to a gene: 5. DNA of the CDR3: TGTGCCAGCAGCATGGGACTAGCGTCATCCTACGAGCAGTACTTC. As protein: CASSMGLASSYEQYF.

This sequence joins TRBV5-6 and TRBJ2-1; TRBD2 agrees at 10 bases. The CDR3 loop spans 15 amino acids. CDR1 is SGHDT and CDR2 is YYEEEE in the germline V gene. V trimming: 0 bases; J trimming: 10 bases; junction bases outside the gene matches: 7. The DNA of the CDR3 is TGTGCCAGCAGCTTGGAATCTAGCGGGAGTTGGGAGCAGTTCTTC. It is translated as CASSLESSGSWEQFF.

In its sample, this clone was seen once. The rearrangement links TRBV10-2 to TRBJ2-1; 10 bases agree with TRBD2. The V gene end was trimmed by 3 bases and the J gene end by 12 bases; junction bases not matched to a gene: 11. Germline loops: CDR1 WSHSY, CDR2 SAAADI. This CDR3 spans 15 amino acids. Written as DNA, the CDR3 is TGCGCCAGCAGTGACAAAGGACTAGCGGCCCGGGGGCAGTTCTTC. Translating it yields CASSDKGLAARGQFF.